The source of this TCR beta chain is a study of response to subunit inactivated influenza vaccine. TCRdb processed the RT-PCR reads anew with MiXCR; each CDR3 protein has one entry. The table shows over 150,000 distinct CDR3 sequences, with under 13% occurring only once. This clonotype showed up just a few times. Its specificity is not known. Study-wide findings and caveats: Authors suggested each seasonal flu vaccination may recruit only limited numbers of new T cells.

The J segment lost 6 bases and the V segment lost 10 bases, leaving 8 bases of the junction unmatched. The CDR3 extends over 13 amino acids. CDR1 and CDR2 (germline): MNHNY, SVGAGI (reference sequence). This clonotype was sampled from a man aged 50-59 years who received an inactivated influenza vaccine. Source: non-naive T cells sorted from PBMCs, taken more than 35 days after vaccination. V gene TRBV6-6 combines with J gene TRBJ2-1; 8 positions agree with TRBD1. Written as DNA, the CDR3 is TGTGCCACCTCAGGGGGCAGTCGCAATGAGCAGTTCTTC. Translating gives CATSGGSRNEQFF.